This TCR beta chain was recovered during a study of blood T cell repertoires in COVID-19. Across the study: Material from acute and convalescent COVID-19 was sourced from the United States, Italy and Spain. Sample material is recorded as cDNA or gDNA derived from T cells, B-cell-depleted T cells, or PBMCs.

J was trimmed by 2 bases and V by 7 bases; bases with no gene match: 7. The CDR3 runs 14 residues. Germline CDR1 LNHNV, CDR2 YYDKDF (reference sequence). Per the study methods: Researchers report that nucleated cell counts were estimated from reference gene primer amplification. The repertoire was sequenced with immunoSEQ multiplex PCR; TCRdb's copy has only in-frame clones and lacks some. V, J and clone size were drawn from that table, and D and trimming were deduced from the DNA. The top ten hold roughly 0.25% of the sample, which has 650,000 to 800,000 clones, about 87% seen once. This receptor was obtained from a woman under 30 with acute or convalescent COVID-19. Sequenced input: peripheral blood. The rearrangement joins TRBV15 to TRBJ1-1, with 7 bases lining up with TRBD1. CDR3 loop: CATNDRDSNTEAFF. For the CDR3, the DNA is TGTGCCACCAACGACCGGGACAGTAACACTGAAGCTTTCTTT.